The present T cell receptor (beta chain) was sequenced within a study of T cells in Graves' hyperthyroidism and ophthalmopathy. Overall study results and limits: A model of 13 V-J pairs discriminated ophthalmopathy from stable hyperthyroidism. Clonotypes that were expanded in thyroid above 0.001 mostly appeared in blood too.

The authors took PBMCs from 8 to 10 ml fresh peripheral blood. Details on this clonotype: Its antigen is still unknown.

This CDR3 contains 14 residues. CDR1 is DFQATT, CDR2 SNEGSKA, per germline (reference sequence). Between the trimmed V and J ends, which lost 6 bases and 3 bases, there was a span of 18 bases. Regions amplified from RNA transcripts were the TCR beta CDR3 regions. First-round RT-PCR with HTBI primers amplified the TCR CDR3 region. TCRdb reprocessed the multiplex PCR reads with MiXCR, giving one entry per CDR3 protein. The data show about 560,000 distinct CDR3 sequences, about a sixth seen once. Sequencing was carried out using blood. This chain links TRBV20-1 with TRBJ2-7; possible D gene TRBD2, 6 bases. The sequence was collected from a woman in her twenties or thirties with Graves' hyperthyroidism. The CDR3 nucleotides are TGCAGTGCCCGTACGGGACTCCAGATCTACGAGCAGTACTTC. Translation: CSARTGLQIYEQYF.